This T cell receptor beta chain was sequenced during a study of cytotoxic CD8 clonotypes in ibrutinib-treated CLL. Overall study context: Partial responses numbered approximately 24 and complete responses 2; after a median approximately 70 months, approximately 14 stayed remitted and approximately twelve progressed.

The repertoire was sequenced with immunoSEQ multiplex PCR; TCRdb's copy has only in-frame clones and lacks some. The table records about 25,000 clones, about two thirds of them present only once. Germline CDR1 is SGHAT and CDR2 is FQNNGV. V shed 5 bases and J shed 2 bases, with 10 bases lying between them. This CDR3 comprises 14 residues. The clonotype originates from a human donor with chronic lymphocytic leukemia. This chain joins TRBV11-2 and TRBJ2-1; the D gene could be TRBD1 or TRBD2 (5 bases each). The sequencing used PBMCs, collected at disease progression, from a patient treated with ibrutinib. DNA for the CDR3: TGTGCCAGCAGCCTTCGGGACCCCTACAATGAGCAGTTCTTC. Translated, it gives CASSLRDPYNEQFF.